This T cell receptor beta chain was observed in a study of glioma-infiltrating T cells after dendritic cell vaccination. Study as a whole: Patients had newly diagnosed or recurrent glioblastoma and received dendritic cell vaccines. Points from the study as a whole: Survival was not directly related to TCR clonality in these patients.

Only a few counts were recorded for this clone. The target antigen is unknown. The immunoSEQ assay amplified TCRB CDR3 from up to 2 ug DNA. The protocol was immunoSEQ multiplex PCR, while the TCRdb copy is restricted to in-frame clones and leaves out a portion. The sample includes under 70,000 clones, about 81% seen only once; the top ten take about 10%. Losses at the gene ends were 6 bases for V and 2 bases for J; bases not matched to a gene: 9. The CDR3 covers 15 residues. The germline V gene encodes CDR1 MRHNA and CDR2 SNTAGT. The genes are TRBV6-4 and TRBJ1-2, with TRBD1 matching 7 bases. The receptor was isolated from a human donor with glioblastoma. Sequences were derived from blood, sampled before dendritic cell vaccination. The CDR3 region is CASSHIDRENYGYTF. The CDR3 coding sequence is TGTGCCAGCAGCCATATTGACAGGGAGAACTATGGCTACACCTTC.